The clone carrying this TCR beta chain was detected a few times. PCR was performed a second time for roughly 7 to 11 cycles using a sample-barcoded 5' primer and a J-beta primer mix. Each CDR3 protein is one row after TCRdb ran MiXCR on the 5' RACE reads. Of more than 1.4 million distinct CDR3 sequences in the sample, approximately 38% were seen once. The CDR3 runs to 15 residues. CDR1 is SGHRS and CDR2 is YFSETQ in the germline V gene. Trimming at V came to 4 bases and at J to 4 bases, leaving 8 bases not matched to a gene. The data belong to a study of blood T cells in healthy people across ages. The sequenced sample consisted of blood. The chain couples TRBV5-1 to TRBJ2-3; TRBD1 aligns across 8 bases. The receptor was derived from a woman younger than 35 in good health. CDR3 in amino acids: CASSNGQGKPDTQYF. CDR3 bases: TGCGCCAGCAGCAACGGACAGGGTAAGCCAGATACGCAGTATTTT.